The rows below give T cell receptor beta chains drawn from one sample of a study of CD8+CD57+ T cells in acquired aplastic anemia. TCRdb analysed the reads with MiXCR anew, one entry per CDR3 protein. In the table there are 450,000 to 600,000 distinct CDR3 sequences, around a third of which are singletons. The sample taken for sequencing was sorted CD4+, CD8+, or CD8+CD57+ T cells (not recorded which) from PBMCs. These receptors came from a human donor with aplastic anemia. The CDR3 runs from the conserved cysteine through the conserved F or W. D genes are given only for firm matches. A clone size is listed for some rows: how often the clone was seen (once, few, many), or a class if it is expanded.

J gene: TRBJ2-5
D gene: NA
V gene: TRBV7-2
clone size: NA
CDR3 protein: CASMGGLSETQYF
CDR3 DNA: TGTGCCAGCATGGGGGGGCTGAGTGAGACCCAGTACTTC

J gene: TRBJ2-2
D gene: NA
V gene: TRBV19
clone size: few
CDR3 protein: CASKPLNTGELFF
CDR3 DNA: TGTGCCAGTAAACCGCTGAACACCGGGGAGCTGTTTTTT

J gene: TRBJ1-5
D gene: NA
V gene: TRBV6-5
clone size: many
CDR3 protein: CASSYGDNQPQHF
CDR3 DNA: TGTGCCAGCAGTTACGGGGACAATCAGCCCCAGCATTTT

J gene: TRBJ2-1
D gene: TRBD2
V gene: TRBV20-1
clone size: NA
CDR3 protein: CSARFGTRERWNEQFF
CDR3 DNA: TGCAGTGCTAGATTTGGGACGCGGGAGAGGTGGAATGAGCAGTTCTTC

J gene: TRBJ2-1
D gene: TRBD2
V gene: TRBV20-1
clone size: NA
CDR3 protein: CSAPMSGGASEQFF
CDR3 DNA: TGCAGTGCCCCGATGAGCGGGGGGGCAAGTGAGCAGTTCTTC

J gene: TRBJ2-7
D gene: TRBD2
V gene: TRBV5-4
clone size: NA
CDR3 protein: CASSFGGDSYEQYF
CDR3 DNA: TGTGCCAGCAGCTTCGGGGGGGACTCCTACGAGCAGTACTTC

J gene: TRBJ2-3
D gene: NA
V gene: TRBV9
clone size: many
CDR3 protein: CASSVADTQYF
CDR3 DNA: TGTGCCAGCAGCGTAGCAGATACGCAGTATTTT

J gene: TRBJ1-2
D gene: NA
V gene: TRBV28
clone size: NA
CDR3 protein: CASSFKQGGYTF
CDR3 DNA: TGTGCCAGCAGTTTTAAGCAGGGTGGCTACACCTTC

J gene: TRBJ2-5
D gene: TRBD2
V gene: TRBV2
clone size: many
CDR3 protein: CASSEARGGWETQYF
CDR3 DNA: TGTGCCAGCAGTGAAGCCCGGGGGGGTTGGGAGACCCAGTACTTC

J gene: TRBJ1-1
D gene: NA
V gene: TRBV5-1
clone size: few
CDR3 protein: CASSLTSASTEAFF
CDR3 DNA: TGCGCCAGCAGCTTGACGTCCGCGTCCACTGAAGCTTTCTTT

J gene: TRBJ1-2
D gene: NA
V gene: TRBV20-1
clone size: many
CDR3 protein: CSARPIPTQNYGYTF
CDR3 DNA: TGCAGTGCTAGACCTATTCCGACCCAAAACTATGGCTACACCTTC

J gene: TRBJ2-7
D gene: NA
V gene: TRBV5-5
clone size: many
CDR3 protein: CASTTHPGGDQYF
CDR3 DNA: TGTGCCAGCACGACACATCCGGGGGGCGACCAGTACTTC

J gene: TRBJ2-6
D gene: NA
V gene: TRBV24-1
clone size: NA
CDR3 protein: CATSLWSGANVLTF
CDR3 DNA: TGTGCCACCAGTTTATGGTCTGGGGCCAACGTCCTGACTTTC

J gene: TRBJ1-2
D gene: NA
V gene: TRBV2
clone size: few
CDR3 protein: CASSDDSHGRVDYGCTF
CDR3 DNA: TGTGCCAGCAGCGACGATTCACATGGCCGAGTTGACTATGGCTGCACCTTC

J gene: TRBJ1-1
D gene: NA
V gene: TRBV12-3/TRBV12-4
clone size: few
CDR3 protein: CASRPAGGTEAFF
CDR3 DNA: TGTGCCAGCAGGCCGGCAGGAGGGACTGAAGCTTTCTTT

J gene: TRBJ1-1
D gene: NA
V gene: TRBV30
clone size: NA
CDR3 protein: CAWTVSGQTVAFF
CDR3 DNA: TGTGCCTGGACAGTTTCAGGACAAACCGTAGCTTTCTTT

J gene: TRBJ2-3
D gene: TRBD2
V gene: TRBV19
clone size: NA
CDR3 protein: CASSRGGQTDTQYF
CDR3 DNA: TGTGCCAGTAGTCGGGGGGGGCAAACAGATACGCAGTATTTT

J gene: TRBJ1-6
D gene: TRBD1
V gene: TRBV6-1
clone size: NA
CDR3 protein: CASQGGEETLTNSPLHF
CDR3 DNA: TGTGCCAGCCAGGGGGGCGAGGAAACTTTAACAAATTCACCCCTCCACTTT

J gene: TRBJ1-1
D gene: NA
V gene: TRBV7-9
clone size: many
CDR3 protein: CASSSIPGPSTEAFF
CDR3 DNA: TGTGCCAGCAGCTCCATCCCAGGGCCTAGCACTGAAGCTTTCTTT

J gene: TRBJ1-6
D gene: NA
V gene: TRBV20-1
clone size: many
CDR3 protein: CSARGGEGMDSPLHF
CDR3 DNA: TGCAGTGCTAGAGGGGGGGAAGGAATGGATTCACCCCTCCACTTT